This entry describes one T cell receptor (beta chain). Its antigen has not been determined. Base qualities are not recorded, but no much larger clone differs from it by a single base. This record belongs to a study of brain T cells in children with intractable seizures (TCRdb year 2021). With regard to the full study: Resected brain tissue from 45 to 60 pediatric epilepsy surgery cases was first screened for immune gene transcripts using a NanoString immunology panel. About 70% of the 12 selected surgery cases also had pre-surgery blood sequenced, which left four cases with brain tissue only.

General study outcomes and caveats: Viral specificity was inferred only from CDR3 sequence similarity, and patients' HCMV serostatus was unknown. Because sequencing depth was different between pre-surgery and post-surgery blood, clones absent from the pre-surgery sample may reflect undersampling.

The cysteine opens and the phenylalanine closes a CDR3 of 15 amino acids. This entry keeps only the CDR3 DNA: 45 bases, framed from base 1. TCR beta chain sequences were generated from genomic DNA using the immunoSEQ assay. In the paper's pipeline: CDR3 sequences that did not begin with the conserved framework cysteine at position 104 were removed manually. Clonality was calculated as one minus the normalized Shannon's Diversity Index, with values ranging from 0 (maximal diversity) to 1 (oligoclonal). Differences in the frequency of the same CDR3 between samples, such as brain versus blood, were assessed with chi-squared comparison-of-proportions tests. Public clonotypes were found by searching immuneACCESS, and the VDJdb browser was used to assess similarity to known antiviral clonotypes. Imported from immuneACCESS, the table was reduced by TCRdb to in-frame sequences with V and J called. These copies leave out some clones; in studies compared against another copy, an unresolved V gene accounts for under half, and the cause of the remainder is not known. Clone size and the V and J calls come from that table; the DNA yielded D and trimming. Counted in this sample were 65,000 to 85,000 clones; more than 85% of them appeared once. Around 1.4% of the sample is taken by the ten largest.

What the time point label conveys for this sample: resected brain tissue, or blood drawn just prior to surgery. Surgery cases with the highest brain T cell transcript signatures were selected for TCR beta chain sequencing of brain tissue and, where available, blood. Before surgery, patients had received at least one anti-epileptic drug. The TCR-sequenced patients were children whose drug-resistant epilepsy was caused by tuberous sclerosis complex, focal cortical dysplasia, Rasmussen encephalitis or hemimegalencephaly. Bulk genomic DNA was isolated from unsorted brain tissue and whole blood using the Monarch genomic DNA purification kit.

This TCR derives from a boy in the first two years of life with tuberous sclerosis and intractable seizures. The sequence joins TRBV1 to TRBJ2-7; TRBD2 is the table's D call, not checked against the DNA. TRBV1 is a recognized pseudogene. This specimen consisted of peripheral blood, obtained at surgery. The bases read TGCACCAGCAGCCAAGATAACTTCGTTCCCTACGAGCAGTACTTC. Translated, this gives CTSSQDNFVPYEQYF.